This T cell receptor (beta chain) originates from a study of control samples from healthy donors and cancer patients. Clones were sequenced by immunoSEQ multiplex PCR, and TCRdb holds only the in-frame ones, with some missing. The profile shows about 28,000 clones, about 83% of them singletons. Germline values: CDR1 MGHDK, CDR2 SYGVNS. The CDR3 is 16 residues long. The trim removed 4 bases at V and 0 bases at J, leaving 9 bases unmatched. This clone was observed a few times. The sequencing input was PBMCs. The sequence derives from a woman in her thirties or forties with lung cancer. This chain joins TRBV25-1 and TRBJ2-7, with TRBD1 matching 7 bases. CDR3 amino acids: CASSGDSLKSSYEQYF. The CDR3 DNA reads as TGTGCCAGCAGTGGGGACAGCCTAAAGAGCTCCTACGAGCAGTACTTC.